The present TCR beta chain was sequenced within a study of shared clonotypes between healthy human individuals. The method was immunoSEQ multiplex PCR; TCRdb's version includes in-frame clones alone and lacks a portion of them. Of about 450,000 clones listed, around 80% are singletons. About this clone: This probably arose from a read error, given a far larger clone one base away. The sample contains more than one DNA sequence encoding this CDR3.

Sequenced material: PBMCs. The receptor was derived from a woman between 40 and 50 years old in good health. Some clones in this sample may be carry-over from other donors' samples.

CDR3 protein: CAWSLPLGLNTEAFF. The CDR3 bases are TGTGCCTGGAGCTTACCTTTGGGACTCAACACTGAAGCTTTCTTT. The V gene is TRBV30, the J gene TRBJ1-1; possible D gene TRBD1, 5 bases. The CDR3 is 15 amino acids. V shed 3 bases and J shed 2 bases, with 16 bases lying between them. CDR1 and CDR2 (germline): GTSNPN, SVGIG (reference sequence). Full variable domain (missing parts from reference TRBV30 and TRBJ1-1): SQTIHQWPATLVQPVGSPLSLECTVEGTSNPNLYWYRQAAGRGLQLLFYSVGIGQISSEVPQNLSASRPQDRQFILSSKKLLLSDSGFYLCAWSLPLGLNTEAFFGQGTRLTVV.